These T cell receptor beta chains were read from a single sample in a study of OX40 agonist ivuxolimab in advanced cancers. Here immunoSEQ multiplex PCR was the method, and the copy in TCRdb shows in-frame clones only, minus some. Among about 150,000 clones listed, roughly 94% were seen once. Sequenced here: CD4+ or CD8+ T cells sorted from blood, sampled in a trial of the OX40 agonist ivuxolimab. These receptors originate from an adult with an advanced solid tumor such as melanoma, head and neck, liver or kidney cancer. Each CDR3 is given without its conserved first and last residue. The order of the fields is CDR3 protein, J gene, V gene.

cdr3_aa: ASSQDGATLN
j_call: TRBJ2-5
v_call: TRBV4-3

cdr3_aa: ASSLGVRGDYGYT
j_call: TRBJ1-2
v_call: TRBV6-5

cdr3_aa: ASSQGSTTGRETQY
j_call: TRBJ2-5
v_call: TRBV14

cdr3_aa: ASRSSPGQGANEQY
j_call: TRBJ2-7
v_call: TRBV19

cdr3_aa: ASSDRGGPYGYT
j_call: TRBJ1-2
v_call: TRBV6-1

cdr3_aa: ASGQGANQPQH
j_call: TRBJ1-5
v_call: TRBV7-2

cdr3_aa: ASAIPQGWTYEQY
j_call: TRBJ2-7
v_call: TRBV12-5

cdr3_aa: AISDVGTGGYEQY
j_call: TRBJ2-7
v_call: TRBV10-3

cdr3_aa: ASSPYGGGTQY
j_call: TRBJ2-3
v_call: TRBV7-2

cdr3_aa: ASSELGSSGNTIY
j_call: TRBJ1-3
v_call: TRBV25-1

cdr3_aa: ASSKRMGGRAKETQY
j_call: TRBJ2-5
v_call: TRBV21-1

cdr3_aa: ASSFLSRDEKLF
j_call: TRBJ1-4
v_call: TRBV7-2

cdr3_aa: ASSLGLLYEQY
j_call: TRBJ2-7
v_call: TRBV7-2

cdr3_aa: ASSEKGTGTEAF
j_call: TRBJ1-1
v_call: TRBV10-2

cdr3_aa: ASSPRQDSYNEQF
j_call: TRBJ2-1
v_call: TRBV11-3

cdr3_aa: ASNEGSQETQY
j_call: TRBJ2-5
v_call: TRBV5-1

cdr3_aa: ASSLGGEAGKEY
j_call: TRBJ2-7
v_call: TRBV7-9

cdr3_aa: ASSDRVYEQY
j_call: TRBJ2-7
v_call: TRBV2

cdr3_aa: ASSPAGAPFTDTQY
j_call: TRBJ2-3
v_call: TRBV27

cdr3_aa: ASSVTGTGGGETQY
j_call: TRBJ2-5
v_call: TRBV9

cdr3_aa: ASSFGFGQPNNEQF
j_call: TRBJ2-1
v_call: TRBV28

cdr3_aa: ASSWDRDQPQH
j_call: TRBJ1-5
v_call: TRBV7-9

cdr3_aa: ASSLRTGANYGYT
j_call: TRBJ1-2
v_call: TRBV18

cdr3_aa: ASSPRTGVEQF
j_call: TRBJ2-1
v_call: TRBV9